The 10 T cell receptor beta chains below come from one sample, sequenced in a study of T cells expressing NK-cell markers. For each CDR3 protein, TCRdb gives one entry from its re-call of the 5' RACE reads, without DNA. The sample totals about 390,000 distinct CDR3 sequences. Specimen: blood T cells: a sorted CD56 or NKG2C T cell subset, CD4+ or CD8+ T cells, or bulk PBMC T cells (not recorded which). The source is a woman in her forties or fifties in good health.

The chain couples TRBV7-2 to TRBJ1-1; the TRBD1 assignment by TCRdb is unverifiable without DNA. This CDR3 comprises 16 residues. CDR1 and CDR2 from the germline V gene are SGHTA and FQGNSA. The CDR3 here is CASSHRVPMMNTEAFF.

This chain joins TRBV28 and TRBJ2-7; the TRBD2 assignment by TCRdb is unverifiable without DNA. This CDR3 comprises 14 residues. Germline CDR1 and CDR2: MDHEN and SYDVKM. The CDR3 is CASSPPQGRDEQYF.

The chain links TRBV11-2 to TRBJ1-3; the D gene TCRdb calls, TRBD1, cannot be checked with no DNA. Per germline, CDR1 SGHAT and CDR2 FQNNGV. The CDR3 is 15 amino acids. The CDR3 sequence is CASSPSGLNPNTIYF.

The chain carries TRBV5-1 and TRBJ1-1; TCRdb's D gene call, TRBD1, goes unchecked for lack of DNA. This CDR3 region has 16 residues. Germline CDR1 SGHRS, CDR2 YFSETQ. The CDR3 protein is CASSLAVIGENTEAFF.

The V and J genes are TRBV6-5 and TRBJ2-7. CDR1 is MNHEY and CDR2 is SVGAGI in the germline V gene. This CDR3 spans 16 amino acids. The chain's CDR3 is CASSLSGKRKSYEQYF.

The chain carries TRBV4-2 and TRBJ2-5; with no DNA, the TCRdb D assignment of TRBD1 cannot be verified. The CDR3 runs 13 residues. Per the germline V gene, CDR1 is LGHNA and CDR2 is YNFKEQ. CDR3 sequence: CASSQLRGATQYF.

This rearrangement joins TRBV11-3 to TRBJ1-3; the D call of TRBD1 rests on TCRdb alone, since no DNA is present to check it. The CDR3 loop spans 17 amino acids. The V gene's germline CDR1 is SGHNT and CDR2 YENEEA. The CDR3 loop reads CASSPPRGTTSGNTIYF.

The V and J genes are TRBV7-8 and TRBJ2-7. This CDR3 region has 15 residues. Germline CDR1 SGHVS, CDR2 FQNEAQ. The CDR3: CASSLGFGVRNEQYF.

The chain uses TRBV6-5 and TRBJ1-1. The CDR3 is made up of 12 amino acids. The germline V gene encodes CDR1 MNHEY and CDR2 SVGAGI. This chain's CDR3 is CATLGLDTEAFF.

The chain's CDR3 is CSATTGTGYEQYF. The rearrangement joins TRBV20-1 to TRBJ2-7; TCRdb calls TRBD1, which cannot be checked without DNA. Per the germline V gene, CDR1 is DFQATT and CDR2 is SNEGSKA (reference sequence). The CDR3 spans 13 residues.